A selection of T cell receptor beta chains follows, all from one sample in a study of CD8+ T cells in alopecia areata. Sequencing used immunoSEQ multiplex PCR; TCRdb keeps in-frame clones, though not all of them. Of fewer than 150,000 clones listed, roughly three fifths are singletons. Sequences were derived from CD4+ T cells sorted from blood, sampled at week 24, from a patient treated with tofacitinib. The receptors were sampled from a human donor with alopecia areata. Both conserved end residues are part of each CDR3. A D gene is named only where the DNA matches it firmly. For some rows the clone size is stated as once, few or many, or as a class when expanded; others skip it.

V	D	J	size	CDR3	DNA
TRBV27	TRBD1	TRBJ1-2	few	CASRPRGQANYGYTF	TGTGCCAGCAGGCCCAGGGGGCAGGCCAACTATGGCTACACCTTC
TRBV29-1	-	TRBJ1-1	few	CSVELPQNTEAFF	TGCAGCGTTGAATTACCGCAGAACACTGAAGCTTTCTTT
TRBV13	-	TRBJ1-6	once	CASRQTGNSPLHF	TGTGCCAGCAGACAGACAGGAAATTCACCCCTCCACTTT
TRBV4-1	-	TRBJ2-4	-	CASSTDAAGAKNIQYF	TGCGCCAGCAGCACCGACGCGGCCGGAGCCAAAAACATTCAGTACTTC
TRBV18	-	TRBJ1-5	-	CASSPSVGGNQPQHF	TGTGCCAGCTCACCCAGCGTAGGTGGCAATCAGCCCCAGCATTTT
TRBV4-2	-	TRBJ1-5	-	CASSQVRSNTQPQHF	TGTGCCAGCAGCCAAGTGCGCAGCAACACTCAGCCCCAGCATTTT
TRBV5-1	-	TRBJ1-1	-	CASSLAGVNTEACF	TGCGCCAGCAGCTTGGCCGGGGTGAACACTGAAGCTTGCTTT
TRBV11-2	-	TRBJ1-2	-	CASSLDRFSSHYGYTF	TGTGCCAGCAGCTTAGATCGGTTTAGTTCCCACTATGGCTACACCTTC
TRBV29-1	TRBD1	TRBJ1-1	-	CSANRGPGTEAFF	TGCAGCGCAAACAGGGGGCCGGGCACTGAAGCTTTCTTT
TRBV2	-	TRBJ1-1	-	CASSDPGGNTEAFF	TGTGCCAGCAGTGACCCTGGCGGGAACACTGAAGCTTTCTTT
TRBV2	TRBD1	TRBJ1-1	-	CASSIKGTGHLNTEAFF	TGTGCCAGCAGTATAAAAGGGACAGGGCATCTCAACACTGAAGCTTTCTTT
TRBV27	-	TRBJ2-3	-	CASSLNGGVRTDTQYF	TGTGCCAGCAGTTTAAATGGAGGGGTACGCACAGATACGCAGTATTTT
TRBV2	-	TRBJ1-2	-	CASSETTANGYTF	TGTGCCAGCAGTGAAACTACCGCTAATGGCTACACCTTC
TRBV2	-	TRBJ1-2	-	CASTPSYGYTF	TGTGCCAGCACCCCAAGCTATGGCTACACCTTC
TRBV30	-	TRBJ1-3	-	CAWSVLGRRNTIYF	TGTGCCTGGAGTGTACTTGGCCGGAGAAACACCATATATTTT
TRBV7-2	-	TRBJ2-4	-	CASSLVRENIQYF	TGTGCCAGCAGCTTAGTGCGAGAAAACATTCAGTACTTC
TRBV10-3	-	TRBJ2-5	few	CAIGDGQGWTQYF	TGTGCCATCGGAGATGGGCAGGGCTGGACCCAGTACTTC
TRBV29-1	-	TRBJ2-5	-	CSVELGRETQYF	TGCAGCGTTGAACTAGGACGGGAGACCCAGTACTTC
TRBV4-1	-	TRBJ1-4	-	CASSHPWGSNEKLFF	TGCGCCAGCAGCCACCCCTGGGGATCTAATGAAAAACTGTTTTTT
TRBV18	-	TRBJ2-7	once	CASSPGPRAEQYF	TGTGCCAGCTCGCCCGGTCCCAGGGCCGAGCAGTACTTC
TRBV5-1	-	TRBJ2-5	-	CASSLAGTEETQYF	TGCGCCAGCAGCTTGGCGGGGACGGAAGAGACCCAGTACTTC
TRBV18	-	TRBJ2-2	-	CASSPGGGATGELFF	TGTGCCAGCTCACCAGGCGGCGGGGCGACCGGGGAGCTGTTTTTT
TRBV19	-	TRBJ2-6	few	CASSSRSAGANVLTF	TGTGCCAGTAGTAGCCGATCCGCTGGGGCCAACGTCCTGACTTTC
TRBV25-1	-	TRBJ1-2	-	CASSGSLYGYTF	TGTGCCAGCAGTGGGTCTCTATATGGCTACACCTTC
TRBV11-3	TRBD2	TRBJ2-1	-	CASSTRGGPNLEFF	TGTGCCAGCAGCACGCGGGGGGGCCCGAATTTAGAGTTCTTC
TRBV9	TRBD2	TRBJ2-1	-	CASSVGLAGGHEQFF	TGTGCCAGCAGCGTAGGACTAGCGGGGGGGCATGAGCAGTTCTTC
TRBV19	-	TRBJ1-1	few	CASSTRTEAFF	TGTGCCAGTAGTACGCGGACTGAAGCTTTCTTT